Following are 25 T cell receptor beta chains from one sample sequenced in a study of monozygotic twins with inflammatory bowel disease. TCRdb derives one entry per CDR3 protein from the 5' RACE reads, leaving out DNA. This sample carries some 130,000 distinct CDR3 sequences, with 1% to 1.5% going to the ten biggest clones. Specimen: blood. These TCRs come from a human donor with ulcerative colitis or Crohn's disease, or a healthy co-twin of an affected twin (not recorded which).

This chain uses TRBV18 with TRBJ1-6; without DNA, the TCRdb call of TRBD1 cannot be checked. Germline V gives CDR1 KGHSH, CDR2 LQKENI. The CDR3 sequence is 14 residues long. CDR3 region: CASSPRPGESPLHF.

CDR3 protein: CATSPGLAGVSHQNNEQFF. The chain recombines TRBV24-1 with TRBJ2-1; the TCRdb D gene call, TRBD2, has no DNA to confirm it. From germline, CDR1 is KGHDR and CDR2 SFDVKD. The CDR3 runs to 19 residues.

V usage is TRBV29-1 and J usage is TRBJ2-3; as DNA is missing, the TRBD1 call by TCRdb cannot be tested. Germline CDR1 is SQVTM and CDR2 is ANQGSEA. The CDR3 has 14 amino acids. The chain's CDR3 is CSVAAAGEGDTQYF.

The chain carries TRBV3-1 and TRBJ2-7; TCRdb picks TRBD1, but there is no DNA to check that call. From germline, CDR1 is LGHDT and CDR2 YNNKEL (reference sequence). This CDR3 region has 13 residues. CDR3 sequence reads: CASSQKTGNEQYF.

The rearrangement links TRBV6-5 to TRBJ2-7; TCRdb returns TRBD1, unconfirmable since there is no DNA. The CDR3 has 14 amino acids. CDR1 and CDR2 from the germline V gene are MNHEY and SVGAGI. The CDR3 sequence: CASSWGVSSYEQYF.

The chain joins TRBV7-3 to TRBJ2-1. Germline loops: CDR1 SGHTA, CDR2 FQGTGA. The CDR3 spans 13 residues. This CDR3 is CASSLILEDEQFF.

This chain links TRBV18 with TRBJ2-1. Germline V CDR1 and CDR2: KGHSH, LQKENI. The CDR3 contains 15 residues. The CDR3 spells CASSPSGISYNEQFF.

This sequence joins TRBV20-1 and TRBJ1-1. The CDR3 is 15 residues long. Per germline, CDR1 DFQATT and CDR2 SNEGSKA (reference sequence). CDR3 in amino acids: CSARGLGWANTEAFF.

The chain combines TRBV11-3 with TRBJ2-6; TCRdb's assignment of TRBD1 cannot be checked, as there is no DNA. Germline values: CDR1 SGHNT, CDR2 YENEEA. The CDR3 sequence is 15 residues long. CDR3 in amino acids: CASSLGQGWANVLTF.

This chain joins TRBV11-2 and TRBJ1-3. Germline lookup yields CDR1 SGHAT and CDR2 FQNNGV. The CDR3 contains 15 residues. This CDR3 is CASSSGSQSGNTIYF. Supplemented by reference TRBV11-2 and TRBJ1-3, the full variable domain reads EAGVAQSPRYKIIEKRQSVAFWCNPISGHATLYWYQQILGQGPKLLIQFQNNGVVDDSQLPKDRFSAERLKGVDSTLKIQPAKLEDSAVYLCASSSGSQSGNTIYFGEGSWLTVV.

The chain employs TRBV11-2 and TRBJ1-3. From germline, CDR1 is SGHAT and CDR2 FQNNGV. This CDR3 region has 14 residues. This chain's CDR3 is CASSLTRPGNTIYF.

V is TRBV24-1 and J is TRBJ2-7; TCRdb names TRBD1, which stays unverified in the absence of DNA. Germline CDR1 reads KGHDR; CDR2 reads SFDVKD. The CDR3 sequence is 15 residues long. CDR3 region: CATSDLKGGAYEQYF.

The chain links TRBV20-1 to TRBJ1-1; TCRdb calls TRBD1, which cannot be checked without DNA. This CDR3 spans 13 amino acids. Germline assignment: CDR1 DFQATT and CDR2 SNEGSKA (reference sequence). The CDR3 loop is CSARTGLNTEAFF.

The V and J genes are TRBV3-1 and TRBJ1-6; TCRdb's D gene call, TRBD1, goes unchecked for lack of DNA. Germline V gene data show CDR1 as LGHDT and CDR2 as YNNKEL (reference sequence). The CDR3 sequence is 16 residues long. The CDR3 region is CASSPRDRGRDSPLHF.

The chain recombines TRBV6-5 with TRBJ1-2. Germline V gene data show CDR1 as MNHEY and CDR2 as SVGAGI. The length of the CDR3 is 14 residues. This chain's CDR3 is CASSYAIRGGGYTF.

The rearrangement uses TRBV6-5 and TRBJ1-2; the D call of TRBD1 rests on TCRdb alone, since no DNA is present to check it. The CDR3 loop spans 16 amino acids. CDR1 is MNHEY, CDR2 SVGAGI, per germline. The CDR3 is CASSYSIREGSYGYTF.

The chain links TRBV5-1 to TRBJ1-5; TCRdb outputs TRBD1, but without DNA this stays unchecked. This CDR3 comprises 15 residues. Germline V gene data show CDR1 as SGHRS and CDR2 as YFSETQ. CDR3 loop: CASSLGLDSREAQHF.

The CDR3: CASSPRTSGYNEQFF. V and J are TRBV6-2 or TRBV6-3 and TRBJ2-1; TCRdb picks TRBD2, but there is no DNA to check that call. The CDR3 is 15 amino acids. Germline CDR1 and CDR2: MNHEY and SVGEGT.

CDR3 in amino acids: CASTPLGGAGEQFF. The genes are TRBV25-1 and TRBJ2-1; the D call from TCRdb, TRBD1, cannot be confirmed without DNA. Germline CDR1 MGHDK, CDR2 SYGVNS. There are 14 residues in the CDR3.

This chain links TRBV6-5 with TRBJ2-3. This CDR3 has 13 amino acids. Germline V gene sequence: CDR1 MNHEY, CDR2 SVGAGI. This CDR3 is CASSPSNTDTQYF.

The chain joins TRBV25-1 to TRBJ2-2; with no DNA, the TCRdb D assignment of TRBD1 cannot be verified. Germline V gene sequence: CDR1 MGHDK, CDR2 SYGVNS. The CDR3 covers 16 residues. The chain's CDR3 is CASRAGDRGLAGELFF.

The chain carries TRBV7-2 and TRBJ2-2. The CDR3 consists of 14 residues. Germline V gene lookup returns CDR1 SGHTA and CDR2 FQGNSA. The CDR3 region is CASSLVQGTGELFF.

This chain joins TRBV20-1 and TRBJ2-2; as DNA is missing, the TRBD1 call by TCRdb cannot be tested. CDR1 DFQATT and CDR2 SNEGSKA come from the germline V gene (reference sequence). The CDR3 spans 11 residues. The CDR3 sequence: CSAVRGGELFF.

The rearrangement uses TRBV29-1 and TRBJ1-2. Germline CDR1 is SQVTM and CDR2 is ANQGSEA. The CDR3 has 13 residues. CDR3 residues: CSVGRTANYGYTF.

The gene calls are TRBV4-3 and TRBJ2-5; TCRdb indicates TRBD2, and absent DNA this call remains unverified. Germline CDR1 and CDR2: LGHNA and YSLEER. There are 16 residues in the CDR3. CDR3: CASSQDLLAGEETQYF.